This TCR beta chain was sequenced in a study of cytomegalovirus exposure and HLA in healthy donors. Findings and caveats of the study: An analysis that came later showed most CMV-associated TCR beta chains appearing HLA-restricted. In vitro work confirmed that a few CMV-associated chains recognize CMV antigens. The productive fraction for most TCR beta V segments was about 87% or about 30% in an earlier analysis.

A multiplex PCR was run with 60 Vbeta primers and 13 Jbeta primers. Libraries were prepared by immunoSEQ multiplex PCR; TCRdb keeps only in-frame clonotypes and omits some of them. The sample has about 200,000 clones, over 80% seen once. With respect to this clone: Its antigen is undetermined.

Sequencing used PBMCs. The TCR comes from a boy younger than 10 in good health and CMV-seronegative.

Here the CDR3 DNA reads TGTGCCAGCAGTGAACCCAATAGAGACGAGCAGTACTTC. Its protein product is CASSEPNRDEQYF. V usage is TRBV2 and J usage is TRBJ2-7; D gene uncertain. Germline CDR1 SNHLY, CDR2 FYNNEI. V gave up 2 bases and J gave up 5 bases, with 10 bases separating them. The CDR3 totals 13 residues.